The rows below give T cell receptor beta chains drawn from one sample of a study of low-dose radiotherapy and immunotherapy resistance in tumors. TCRdb used MiXCR to reprocess the reads, holding one entry per CDR3 protein. The repertoire includes roughly 38,000 distinct CDR3 sequences, roughly 20% of them detected once, and 9.2% sits in the top ten. This material consisted of PBMCs, taken after low-dose radiotherapy plus immunotherapy. The receptors derive from a female donor with ovarian cancer. CDR3s include the opening cysteine and the closing phenylalanine or tryptophan. D genes are given only for firm matches. For some rows the clone size is stated as once, few or many, or as a class when expanded; others skip it.

d_call,v_call,j_call,clone_size,cdr3_aa,cdr3_nt
NA,TRBV7-9,TRBJ2-2,many,CASSLGGTNTGELFF,TGTGCCAGCAGCTTAGGGGGCACGAACACCGGGGAGCTGTTTTTT
NA,TRBV20-1,TRBJ2-1,many,CSAAPNNEQFF,TGCAGTGCTGCCCCTAACAATGAGCAGTTCTTC
NA,TRBV9,TRBJ2-5,NA,CASSPSPDRTQYF,TGTGCCAGCAGCCCCTCCCCAGATCGGACCCAGTACTTC
NA,TRBV19,TRBJ2-7,many,CASSQTVYEQYF,TGTGCCAGTAGTCAAACAGTCTACGAGCAGTACTTC
NA,TRBV30,TRBJ2-7,many,CAWSHSYEQYF,TGTGCCTGGAGTCACTCCTACGAGCAGTACTTC
NA,TRBV6-2/TRBV6-3,TRBJ2-5,many,CASSFPDGIQETQYF,TGTGCCAGCAGTTTTCCCGACGGGATTCAAGAGACCCAGTACTTC
NA,TRBV29-1,TRBJ1-1,NA,CSAPGNRGATEAFF,TGCAGCGCTCCCGGGAACCGGGGGGCCACTGAAGCTTTCTTT
TRBD1,TRBV28,TRBJ2-1,medium-sized,CASNLDGQGANEQFF,TGTGCCAGCAACCTAGACGGGCAGGGGGCCAATGAGCAGTTCTTC
TRBD2,TRBV24-1,TRBJ2-1,many,CATSDITGTSGMNEQFF,TGTGCCACCAGTGATATAACCGGGACTAGCGGGATGAATGAGCAGTTCTTC
NA,TRBV7-3,TRBJ2-3,many,CASSLGPPLTDTQYF,TGTGCCAGCAGCTTAGGACCTCCGCTCACAGATACGCAGTATTTT
TRBD2,TRBV6-8,TRBJ2-1,NA,CASRTSRYNEQFF,TGTGCCAGCAGGACTAGCAGATACAATGAGCAGTTCTTC
NA,TRBV7-9,TRBJ2-7,many,CASSSGAVAYEQYF,TGTGCCAGCAGCTCTGGAGCGGTGGCCTACGAGCAGTACTTC
NA,TRBV10-3,TRBJ2-1,many,CAITGDPSNEQFF,TGTGCCATTACAGGAGATCCTTCCAATGAGCAGTTCTTC
NA,TRBV29-1,TRBJ1-1,NA,CSVEDLGNTEAFF,TGCAGCGTTGAAGATCTAGGAAACACTGAAGCTTTCTTT
NA,TRBV24-1,TRBJ2-1,NA,CATSDSGGGNSYNVQFF,TGTGCCACCAGTGATTCGGGTGGGGGGAACTCCTACAATGTGCAGTTCTTC
NA,TRBV5-1,TRBJ2-1,NA,CASSLAAVPNEQFF,TGCGCCAGCAGCTTGGCTGCGGTTCCGAATGAGCAGTTCTTC
NA,TRBV5-1,TRBJ2-1,NA,CASSRDLGSYNEQFF,TGCGCCAGCAGCCGAGATTTGGGGAGCTACAATGAGCAGTTCTTC
NA,TRBV5-1,TRBJ2-1,many,CASSLAGVNEQFF,TGCGCCAGCAGCTTGGCCGGGGTAAATGAGCAGTTCTTC
NA,TRBV12-3/TRBV12-4,TRBJ2-3,many,CASSLALSGGTDTQYF,TGTGCCAGCAGTTTAGCGCTCAGCGGCGGCACAGATACGCAGTATTTT
NA,TRBV20-1,TRBJ1-1,many,CSAKPDSLNTEAFF,TGCAGTGCCAAACCCGACAGCCTGAACACTGAAGCTTTCTTT
NA,TRBV27,TRBJ1-1,NA,CASRRSRFMNTEAFF,TGTGCCAGCAGGCGATCACGGTTCATGAACACTGAAGCTTTCTTT
TRBD2,TRBV3-1,TRBJ2-2,many,CASTTGTSNGGELFF,TGTGCCAGCACCACCGGGACTAGCAACGGCGGGGAGCTGTTTTTT
TRBD2,TRBV19,TRBJ2-3,many,CASSPGTSGGSTDTQYF,TGTGCCAGTAGTCCAGGGACTAGCGGGGGCAGCACAGATACGCAGTATTTT
NA,TRBV29-1,TRBJ1-1,many,CSVGHGNTEAFF,TGCAGCGTGGGACACGGGAACACTGAAGCTTTCTTT
NA,TRBV27,TRBJ2-5,many,CACGPLWGETQYF,TGTGCCTGCGGGCCCCTGTGGGGAGAGACCCAGTACTTC
NA,TRBV21-1,TRBJ2-3,medium-sized,CASSKGSGTDTQYF,TGTGCCAGCAGCAAAGGCTCTGGCACAGATACGCAGTATTTT
TRBD2,TRBV5-6,TRBJ2-1,many,CASSPTVQAGGFNEQFF,TGTGCCAGCAGCCCGACGGTCCAAGCGGGGGGTTTCAATGAGCAGTTCTTC
TRBD2,TRBV2,TRBJ2-5,many,CASRAAGLGGTQYF,TGTGCCAGCAGAGCAGCGGGGCTTGGGGGGACCCAGTACTTC
TRBD1,TRBV18,TRBJ1-2,many,CASSPSGTGSPGGYTF,TGTGCCAGCTCACCATCGGGGACAGGGTCCCCAGGTGGCTACACCTTC
TRBD2,TRBV2,TRBJ2-3,many,CASRAGGDTQYF,TGTGCCAGCAGGGCGGGGGGGGATACGCAGTATTTT
NA,TRBV26,TRBJ1-1,NA,CDRGAGREAFF,TGTGACAGGGGCGCAGGGCGTGAAGCTTTCTTT
NA,TRBV13,TRBJ1-4,many,CASSARLGEKLFF,TGTGCCAGCAGCGCCCGCCTTGGCGAAAAACTGTTTTTT
NA,TRBV12-3/TRBV12-4,TRBJ2-2,many,CASSFISMGTGELFF,TGTGCCAGCAGTTTCATTTCCATGGGTACCGGGGAGCTGTTTTTT
NA,TRBV5-6,TRBJ2-1,NA,CASSGPSGRAYTGEQFF,TGTGCCAGCAGCGGGCCATCGGGCAGGGCGTACACCGGGGAGCAGTTCTTC
NA,TRBV3-1,TRBJ1-2,many,CASSQVGTAYGYTF,TGTGCCAGCAGCCAAGTGGGGACTGCCTATGGCTACACCTTC
TRBD2,TRBV5-1,TRBJ2-1,NA,CASSLAPSGRAREQFF,TGCGCCAGCAGCTTGGCCCCTAGCGGGAGGGCCAGGGAGCAGTTCTTC
NA,TRBV2,TRBJ1-2,many,CASSSTVDYGYTF,TGTGCCAGCAGTTCAACAGTTGACTATGGCTACACCTTC
NA,TRBV7-9,TRBJ1-6,NA,CAISTAKSSYNSPLHF,TGTGCTATCAGCACGGCTAAGAGCTCCTATAATTCACCCCTCCACTTT
TRBD2,TRBV27,TRBJ2-1,NA,CASSWGLGEGRSYNEQFF,TGTGCCAGCAGTTGGGGCCTTGGGGAGGGCCGGTCCTACAATGAGCAGTTCTTC
TRBD1,TRBV4-1,TRBJ1-5,few,CASSSTGAQPQHF,TGCGCCAGCAGCTCCACAGGGGCTCAGCCCCAGCATTTT
NA,TRBV3-1,TRBJ1-2,many,CASSPPGLGRGYTF,TGTGCCAGCAGCCCGCCCGGACTAGGCCGGGGCTACACCTTC
TRBD1,TRBV20-1,TRBJ2-3,many,CSAAAGTVVDTQYF,TGCAGTGCTGCCGCCGGGACAGTCGTGGATACGCAGTATTTT
TRBD2,TRBV4-1,TRBJ2-1,many,CASSQKTGEPRGGYNEQFF,TGCGCCAGCAGCCAAAAAACGGGGGAGCCTCGGGGGGGCTACAATGAGCAGTTCTTC
NA,TRBV20-1,TRBJ2-7,many,CSALTGKSAYEQYF,TGCAGTGCTTTGACCGGCAAGAGTGCCTACGAGCAGTACTTC
NA,TRBV6-5,TRBJ2-5,many,CASTGSETQYF,TGTGCCAGCACAGGGTCCGAGACCCAGTACTTC
TRBD2,TRBV28,TRBJ2-5,many,CASSQGLAGGEETQYF,TGTGCCAGCAGTCAGGGACTAGCGGGAGGGGAAGAGACCCAGTACTTC
TRBD1,TRBV5-1,TRBJ2-7,many,CASSYSTGGDYEQYF,TGCGCCAGCAGCTACTCGACAGGGGGGGACTACGAGCAGTACTTC
NA,TRBV19,TRBJ1-2,NA,CASSETGGGYTF,TGTGCCAGTAGTGAGACGGGTGGCGGCTACACCTTC
TRBD1,TRBV24-1,TRBJ2-5,many,CATSTGGNEETQYF,TGTGCCACCAGTACAGGGGGTAACGAGGAGACCCAGTACTTC
TRBD2,TRBV5-1,TRBJ2-2,many,CASSPLAGTNTGELFF,TGCGCCAGCAGCCCACTAGCGGGAACGAACACCGGGGAGCTGTTTTTT